A single TCR beta chain is shown here with its context. The antigen it recognizes is unknown. Nothing much larger sits one base from this clone, and base qualities are not available. The data derive from a study of shared clonotypes between healthy human individuals (dated by TCRdb to the early 2020s). Study-level background: A couple of women and a few men aged 18 to 49 years were included in the cohort. Per donor, leukapheresis produced somewhere between about 0.94 and 9.5 billion PBMCs. For each donor, three plates each were used for CD4 naive and CD4 memory, two plates were used for CD8 naive, and one plate was used for CD8 memory. To increase sequencing depth and limit assay-specific biases, TCR repertoire library preparation and sequencing were carried out by different laboratories using diverse techniques. To estimate repertoire size and how much clonotypes are shared between individuals, the study performed deep sequencing of blood TCR repertoires from a few healthy adults.

Donors were healthy HIV-negative adults with no recently reported acute infections or vaccinations. Only Caucasian adults living in Nashville, Tennessee, USA were represented among the donors. CD8 memory samples combined magnetically selected CD45RO+ cells with CCR7-negative CD45RA+ effector memory (TemRA) cells. Blood was collected by leukapheresis, and PBMCs were isolated by Ficoll-Histopaque density gradient centrifugation and then cryopreserved in liquid nitrogen vapor phase. Analytical flow cytometry was used to check the purity and quantity of every magnetically sorted T cell population. From each sorted fraction, genomic DNA was isolated and quantified by UV absorbance on a Nanodrop 2000c. Study-wide findings and limitations: Across a handful of donors, approximately 5% of naive CD4, around 3.3% of naive CD8, about 2.3% of memory CD4, and 0.3% to 0.45% of memory CD8 clonotypes were shared. Because the study included only a small number of donors, the genetic and exposure-history diversity represented was limited. Based on pairwise subsampling, the degree of clonotype sharing among donors was expected to be affected by sequencing depth. Compared with non-shared clonotypes, clonotypes shared by all four sorted-subset donors had higher generation probabilities. Even with the large sequencing depth, rarefaction of the sorted-subset datasets indicated that sequencing was incomplete. Sampling was restricted to blood, and TCR repertoires in tissues likely differ from the TCR repertoires found in blood. Naive subsets generally had larger estimated clonotype richness than memory subsets did.

Using the deep immunoSEQ assay, TCR CDR3 regions were amplified from genomic DNA by multiplex PCR. Extracted genomic DNA from each cell subset was distributed evenly across all wells of several immunoSEQ 96-well plates, and each plate was treated as a replicate. Each replicate PCR for sorted subsets received roughly 200 ng genomic DNA, equal to some 32,000 T cell genomes. Purified libraries were quantified with a Qubit 3.0 fluorometer, sized on a Bioanalyzer 2100, and re-quantified with the KAPA Library Quantification kit. Every immunoSEQ 96-well plate was sequenced on a dedicated single-read 150-cycle Illumina NextSeq 550 flow cell. Per the source publication's procedure: The immunoSEQ output contained only junctional sequences without quality scores, so filtering could not match that applied to full-length reads. Sequences were annotated with PyIR, a Python wrapper for IgBLAST v1.9, using IMGT germline references to assign V/J genes and CDR3. Reads with weak V/J assignments (E-value above 1e-6), missing CDR3, stop codons, out-of-frame junctions, or ambiguous translated residues were removed. A V3J clonotype was defined by an identical inferred V gene, J gene, and CDR3 amino acid sequence. Percentage overlap between repertoires was computed as shared unique clonotypes divided by the size of the smaller repertoire. Richness of each repertoire was evaluated using RTK rarefaction, the Chao1 estimator, and Recon v2.1 estimates of unobserved clonotypes. Generation probabilities for all TCRbeta clonotypes obtained by the gDNA method from several donors were computed using OLGA. In TCRdb, the immuneACCESS table is reduced to in-frame sequences with V and J assigned. These tables do not hold every clone; where another copy was compared, an unresolved V gene accounts for under half, and the others remain unexplained. From that table come the V and J calls and clone size; the DNA was used to work out D and trimming. The sample has fewer than 350,000 clones on record, around 86% of them singletons. The ten largest clones add up to around 15% of the sample.

CDR3 length: 17 amino acids, cysteine to phenylalanine. Solely the CDR3 DNA is kept, with 51 bases framed from the first base. CDR1 and CDR2, per the germline V gene, are MGHRA and YSYEKL. Clipping removes 1 base from V and 0 bases from J, with 8 as the unmatched junction base count. Sequencing was performed on memory CD8+ T cells sorted from blood. Per the publication, the cell subset or site label means: CD45RO+ cells pooled with CCR7-negative TemRA cells. The origin of this receptor is a man between 18 and 35 years old in good health. The chain links TRBV4-1 with TRBJ2-5; TRBD1 aligns with 7 central bases. Read as DNA, the sequence is TGCGCCAGCAGCCAAGTCAATAGGGGGCAGTACCAAGAGACCCAGTACTTC. Its amino acids are CASSQVNRGQYQETQYF.